The rows below give T cell receptor beta chains drawn from one sample of a study of control samples from healthy donors and cancer patients. Clones were sequenced by immunoSEQ multiplex PCR, and TCRdb holds only the in-frame ones, with some missing. The sample consists of about 97,000 clones, 92% of them appearing once. Sequences were obtained from blood. Every receptor here comes from a woman between 18 and 29 years old in good health. Each CDR3 is given with its conserved first and last residue. Fields, in order: V gene, D gene, clone size, J gene, CDR3 protein, CDR3 DNA. D genes are given only for firm matches. Clone sizes are given selectively: once, few, many, or a class where the clone is expanded.

TRBV11-3	TRBD2	.	TRBJ2-1	CASSLSIAGGNNEQFF	TGTGCCAGCAGCTTATCGATAGCGGGAGGAAACAATGAGCAGTTCTTC
TRBV5-6	TRBD1	.	TRBJ1-2	CASSRDSYGYTF	TGTGCCAGCAGCCGGGACAGCTATGGCTACACCTTC
TRBV6-6	.	.	TRBJ1-2	CASSRPSYGYTF	TGTGCCAGCAGCCGACCGAGTTATGGCTACACCTTC
TRBV25-1	TRBD1	.	TRBJ1-3	CASSRTGAGNTIYF	TGTGCCAGCAGCCGGACAGGGGCTGGAAACACCATATATTTT
TRBV19	.	.	TRBJ1-5	CASSGAAQPQHF	TGTGCCAGTTCAGGGGCGGCTCAGCCCCAGCATTTT
TRBV6-2/TRBV6-3	TRBD1	.	TRBJ2-2	CASSSRTGGIGELFF	TGTGCCAGCAGTTCACGGACAGGGGGCATCGGGGAGCTGTTTTTT
TRBV6-6	.	.	TRBJ1-4	CASSPPPGGEKLFF	TGTGCCAGCAGCCCCCCACCCGGAGGGGAAAAACTGTTTTTT
TRBV3-1/TRBV3-2	.	.	TRBJ1-4	CASSRISKGGEKLFF	TGTGCCAGCAGCCGAATCAGCAAGGGCGGTGAAAAACTGTTTTTT
TRBV10-1	TRBD1	.	TRBJ1-1	CASRHGAGQKAPPPLWAFF	TGCGCCAGCAGGCACGGGGCGGGACAGAAAGCCCCTCCACCCCTTTGGGCTTTCTTT
TRBV6-2/TRBV6-3	.	.	TRBJ1-2	CASTPRVTSGYTF	TGTGCCAGCACCCCCCGGGTAACCAGTGGCTACACCTTC
TRBV7-8	TRBD2	.	TRBJ2-1	CASRALAGGLVNEQFF	TGTGCCAGCAGGGCTCTAGCGGGGGGGCTGGTCAATGAGCAGTTCTTC
TRBV11-2	.	.	TRBJ2-7	CASSLVRRGYEQYF	TGTGCCAGCAGCTTAGTAAGGAGGGGGTACGAGCAGTACTTC
TRBV27	.	once	TRBJ1-2	CASSPWTQAHGYTF	TGTGCCAGCAGTCCGTGGACGCAGGCCCATGGCTACACCTTC
TRBV5-4	TRBD2	.	TRBJ2-7	CASSPARGRAREQYF	TGTGCCAGCAGCCCGGCCCGCGGGAGGGCAAGGGAGCAGTACTTC
TRBV4-2	.	once	TRBJ2-7	CASSQTGVGPYEQYF	TGTGCCAGCAGCCAGACGGGGGTCGGTCCCTACGAGCAGTACTTC
TRBV18	TRBD1	.	TRBJ2-7	CASSPGQASYEQYF	TGTGCCAGCTCGCCGGGACAGGCCTCCTACGAGCAGTACTTC
TRBV25-1	.	.	TRBJ1-2	CASSYGTRGYTF	TGTGCCAGCAGTTACGGGACTCGAGGCTACACCTTC
TRBV11-3	TRBD2	.	TRBJ2-1	CASSAGLAAFYEQFF	TGTGCCAGCAGCGCGGGACTAGCTGCGTTCTATGAGCAGTTCTTC
TRBV28	TRBD1	.	TRBJ1-1	CASSQTGRGRTEAFF	TGTGCCAGCAGTCAGACAGGGAGGGGTAGAACTGAAGCTTTCTTT
TRBV3-1/TRBV3-2	TRBD1	.	TRBJ1-2	CASSPYSGQGVLGYTF	TGTGCCAGCAGCCCATATTCGGGACAGGGGGTCCTTGGCTACACCTTC
TRBV10-1	TRBD1	.	TRBJ2-2	CASRKLGQTTGELFF	TGCGCCAGCAGAAAATTGGGACAGACCACCGGGGAGCTGTTTTTT
TRBV28	TRBD1	.	TRBJ2-5	CASRNRGQETQYF	TGTGCCAGCAGGAACAGGGGGCAGGAGACCCAGTACTTC
TRBV3-1/TRBV3-2	TRBD1	.	TRBJ1-2	CASSQATGQGYTF	TGTGCCAGCAGCCAAGCGACAGGGCAAGGCTACACCTTC
TRBV30	.	.	TRBJ1-4	CAWSGGLGEKLFF	TGTGCCTGGAGTGGCGGGTTGGGTGAAAAACTGTTTTTT
TRBV15	.	.	TRBJ1-5	CATSRDTGDELPQHF	TGTGCCACCAGCAGAGATACGGGGGATGAACTCCCCCAGCATTTT
TRBV19	.	.	TRBJ2-1	CASSIESGGNEQFF	TGTGCCAGTAGTATAGAATCCGGGGGCAATGAGCAGTTCTTC
TRBV18	.	.	TRBJ2-5	CASSPPTGQETQYF	TGTGCCAGCTCACCACCGACGGGGCAAGAGACCCAGTACTTC
TRBV19	.	.	TRBJ1-5	CASSIGGSNQPQHF	TGTGCCAGTAGTATTGGGGGGAGCAATCAGCCCCAGCATTTT
TRBV27	.	.	TRBJ2-5	CASMSVRGILETQYF	TGTGCCAGCATGTCAGTTAGGGGGATCCTCGAGACCCAGTACTTC
TRBV19	.	.	TRBJ1-5	CASSTWQGNQPQHF	TGTGCCAGTAGTACTTGGCAGGGGAATCAGCCCCAGCATTTT
TRBV27	.	.	TRBJ2-2	CASSLEAAGRTTGELFF	TGTGCCAGCAGTTTAGAAGCGGCGGGGCGGACAACCGGGGAGCTGTTTTTT
TRBV20-1	.	.	TRBJ1-1	CSAEGGLEAFF	TGCAGTGCCGAGGGGGGGCTGGAAGCTTTCTTT
TRBV2	TRBD1	.	TRBJ1-5	CASTTGGNSNQPQHF	TGTGCCAGCACTACAGGGGGAAATAGCAATCAGCCCCAGCATTTT
TRBV7-6	TRBD2	.	TRBJ2-3	CASSLGAGVGPDTQYF	TGTGCCAGCAGCTTAGGAGCGGGAGTAGGGCCAGATACGCAGTATTTT
TRBV5-1	.	once	TRBJ2-7	CASSLLGGTSYEQYF	TGCGCCAGCAGCTTGTTGGGGGGAACCTCCTACGAGCAGTACTTC
TRBV6-6	.	.	TRBJ2-2	CASSYSTGRSVRELFF	TGTGCCAGCAGTTACTCGACGGGACGAAGCGTCCGGGAGCTGTTTTTT
TRBV15	TRBD1	.	TRBJ2-6	CATSRDRSGANVLTF	TGTGCCACCAGCAGGGACAGGTCTGGGGCCAACGTCCTGACTTTC
TRBV6-5	TRBD1	.	TRBJ2-7	CASSLGTGRYEQYF	TGTGCCAGCAGCCTCGGGACAGGGAGGTACGAGCAGTACTTC
TRBV28	TRBD1	.	TRBJ1-5	CASSFTGGGNQPQHF	TGTGCCAGCAGTTTTACAGGGGGCGGCAATCAGCCCCAGCATTTT
TRBV6-1	TRBD2	.	TRBJ2-1	CASSASAGELYNEQFF	TGTGCCAGCAGTGCTTCAGCGGGAGAGCTATACAATGAGCAGTTCTTC
TRBV21-1	.	.	TRBJ2-7	CASSKVLTGTPKRASYEQYF	TGTGCCAGCAGCAAAGTTTTGACCGGGACACCGAAAAGAGCCTCCTACGAGCAGTACTTC
TRBV5-6	.	.	TRBJ2-5	CASTPGGEEQYF	TGTGCCAGCACCCCGGGTGGTGAGGAGCAGTACTTC
TRBV3-1/TRBV3-2	.	.	TRBJ1-1	CASSQHGESAFF	TGTGCCAGCAGCCAGCACGGGGAGTCAGCTTTCTTT
TRBV27	TRBD1	once	TRBJ1-4	CASSRWTGGLKGEFF	TGTGCCAGCAGTCGGTGGACAGGGGGCTTAAAGGGTGAGTTTTTT
TRBV19	TRBD1	.	TRBJ2-5	CASSIQGAPRETQYF	TGTGCCAGTAGTATCCAGGGGGCCCCTAGGGAGACCCAGTACTTC
TRBV7-2	.	.	TRBJ2-5	CASSLVSSPAQYF	TGTGCCAGCAGCTTAGTATCTAGCCCGGCCCAGTACTTC